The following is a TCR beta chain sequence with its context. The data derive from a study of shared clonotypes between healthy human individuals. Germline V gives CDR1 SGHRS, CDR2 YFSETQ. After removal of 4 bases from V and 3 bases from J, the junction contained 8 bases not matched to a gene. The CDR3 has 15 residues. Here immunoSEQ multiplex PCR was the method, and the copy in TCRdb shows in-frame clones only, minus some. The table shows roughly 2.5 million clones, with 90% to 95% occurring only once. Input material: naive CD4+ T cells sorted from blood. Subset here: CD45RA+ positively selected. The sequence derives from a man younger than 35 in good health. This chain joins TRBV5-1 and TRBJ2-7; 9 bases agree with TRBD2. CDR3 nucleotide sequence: TGCGCCAGCAGCCCATTAGCGGGGGTTGGCTACGAGCAGTACTTC. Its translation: CASSPLAGVGYEQYF.